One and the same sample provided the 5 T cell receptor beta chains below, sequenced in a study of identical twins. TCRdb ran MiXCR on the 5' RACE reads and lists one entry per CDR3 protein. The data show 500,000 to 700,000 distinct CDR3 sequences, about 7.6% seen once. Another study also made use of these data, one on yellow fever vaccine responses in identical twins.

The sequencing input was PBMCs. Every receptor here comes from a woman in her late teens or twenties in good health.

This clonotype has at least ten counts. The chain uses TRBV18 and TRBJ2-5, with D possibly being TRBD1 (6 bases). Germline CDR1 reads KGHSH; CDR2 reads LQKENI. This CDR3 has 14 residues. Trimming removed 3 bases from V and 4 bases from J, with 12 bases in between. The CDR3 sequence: CASSPALGAETQYF. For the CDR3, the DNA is TGTGCCAGCTCACCCGCCTTGGGGGCAGAGACCCAGTACTTC. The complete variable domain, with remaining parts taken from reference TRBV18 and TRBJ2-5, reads NAGVMQNPRHLVRRRGQEARLRCSPMKGHSHVYWYRQLPEEGLKFMVYLQKENIIDESGMPKERFSAEFPKEGPSILRIQQVVRGDSAAYFCASSPALGAETQYFGPGTRLLVL.

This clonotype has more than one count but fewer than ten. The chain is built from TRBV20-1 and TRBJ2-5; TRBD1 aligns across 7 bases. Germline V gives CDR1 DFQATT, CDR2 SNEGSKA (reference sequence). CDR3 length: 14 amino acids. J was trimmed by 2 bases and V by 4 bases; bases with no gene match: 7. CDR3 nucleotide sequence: TGCAGTGCTACTAGACAGGGTGGGCAAGAGACCCAGTACTTC. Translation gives CSATRQGGQETQYF.

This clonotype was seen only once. For the CDR3, the DNA is TGTGCCAGCAGCCAGGACAGGTCCCTCGACGAGCAGTACTTC. It translates to CASSQDRSLDEQYF. The V gene is TRBV3-1, the J gene TRBJ2-7, with 7 bases fitting TRBD1. Trimming at V came to 3 bases and at J to 5 bases, leaving 7 bases not matched to a gene. CDR1 and CDR2 (germline): LGHDT, YNNKEL (reference sequence). The length of the CDR3 is 14 residues.

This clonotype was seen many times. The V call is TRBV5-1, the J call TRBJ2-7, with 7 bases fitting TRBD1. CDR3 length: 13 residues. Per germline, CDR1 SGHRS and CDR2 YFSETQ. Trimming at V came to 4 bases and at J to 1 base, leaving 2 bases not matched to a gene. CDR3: CASSPTGSYEQYV. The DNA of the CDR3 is TGCGCCAGCAGCCCGACAGGGTCCTACGAGCAGTACGTC.

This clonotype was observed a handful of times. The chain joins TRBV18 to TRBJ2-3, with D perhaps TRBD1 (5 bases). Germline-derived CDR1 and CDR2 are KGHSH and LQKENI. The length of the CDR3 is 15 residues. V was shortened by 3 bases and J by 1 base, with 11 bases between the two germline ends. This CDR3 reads CASSPQGLGTDTQYF. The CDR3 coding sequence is TGTGCCAGCTCACCCCAGGGATTGGGCACAGATACGCAGTATTTT.